This entry lists 23 T cell receptor beta chains sequenced from one sample in a study of blood T cell repertoires in COVID-19. The method was immunoSEQ multiplex PCR; TCRdb's version includes in-frame clones alone and lacks a portion of them. This table holds 150,000 to 200,000 clones, roughly 86% found once. Sequences were obtained from peripheral blood. These receptors came from a man aged 35-49 years with active or convalescent COVID-19.

The V call is TRBV29-1, the J call TRBJ2-1, with a possible D match to TRBD2 (7 bases). Between the trimmed V and J ends, which lost 5 bases and 5 bases, there was a span of 16 bases. This CDR3 has 14 residues. Germline CDR1 SQVTM, CDR2 ANQGSEA. The CDR3 spells CSVWKGGINNEQFF. The CDR3 DNA follows: TGCAGCGTTTGGAAGGGGGGGATAAACAATGAGCAGTTCTTC.

This rearrangement joins TRBV5-1 to TRBJ1-3, with D perhaps TRBD1 (5 bases). CDR3 length: 16 amino acids. V lost 4 bases and J lost 0, with 14 bases in between. The germline V gene encodes CDR1 SGHRS and CDR2 YFSETQ. This CDR3 reads CASSPDSHSSGNTIYF. The CDR3 coding sequence is TGCGCCAGCAGCCCAGACAGCCACAGCTCTGGAAACACCATATATTTT.

The chain is built from TRBV7-9 and TRBJ1-6; no clear D. The CDR3 contains 14 residues. In germline, CDR1 is SEHNR, CDR2 FQNEAQ (reference sequence). V was cut by 4 bases and J by 11 bases, with 15 bases left in between. The CDR3 protein is CASSSGVSVTPLHF. In DNA, the CDR3 is TGTGCCAGCAGCTCAGGTGTATCGGTAACACCCCTCCACTTT.

The CDR3 DNA reads TGTGCCAGTAGTATAGCGGGTGGAAATTCACCCCTCCACTTT. Translating gives CASSIAGGNSPLHF. This chain joins TRBV19 and TRBJ1-6; D gene unclear. The V and J ends lost 1 base and 7 bases respectively, with 8 bases between them. This CDR3 spans 14 amino acids. Germline CDR1 and CDR2: LNHDA and SQIVND (reference sequence).

V gene TRBV19 combines with J gene TRBJ1-5, with 9 bases lining up with TRBD1. The germline CDR1 and CDR2 sequences are LNHDA and SQIVND (reference sequence). This CDR3 spans 16 amino acids. Trimming cost V 4 bases and J 5 bases; bases outside gene matches: 9. CDR3 DNA: TGTGCCAGTAGTAAGAGGGGACAGGGATTAGATCAGCCCCAGCATTTT. It is translated as CASSKRGQGLDQPQHF.

CDR3 bases: TGTGCCAGCAGCTACGGACAGGGGAAGTACCAAGAGACCCAGTACTTC. Its protein is CASSYGQGKYQETQYF. V is TRBV7-9 and J is TRBJ2-5, with 9 bases identical to TRBD1. The V gene's germline CDR1 is SEHNR and CDR2 FQNEAQ (reference sequence). The CDR3 is 16 residues long. V trimming: 4 bases; J trimming: 0 bases; junction bases outside the gene matches: 6.

The chain carries TRBV7-8 and TRBJ1-1, with 7 positions matching TRBD1. J lost 5 bases, V lost 5 bases, and 14 bases had no gene match. There are 16 residues in the CDR3. The germline gives CDR1 SGHVS, CDR2 FQNEAQ. The CDR3 nucleotides read TGTGCCAGCAGCAGGACAGGAGGGAATTTTCGGACTGAAGCTTTCTTT. Translating it yields CASSRTGGNFRTEAFF.

CDR3: CATSRASRTGRGPQHF. DNA of the CDR3: TGTGCCACCAGCAGAGCTTCCCGGACAGGCCGTGGGCCCCAGCATTTT. The V and J genes are TRBV15 and TRBJ1-5; 7 bases match TRBD1. Unmatched junction bases numbered 12, after V lost 1 base and J lost 9 bases. Per germline, CDR1 LNHNV and CDR2 YYDKDF (reference sequence). The length of the CDR3 is 16 residues.

This chain connects TRBV9 to TRBJ1-1, with D tentatively TRBD1 (6 bases). Germline CDR1 SGDLS, CDR2 YYNGEE. The CDR3 runs to 17 residues. Trimming left V 0 bases short and J 3 bases short, with 18 bases between. The CDR3, as DNA: TGTGCCAGCAGCGTAGTTGGCAGGGGATGGCCTCACACTGAAGCTTTCTTT. Encoded protein: CASSVVGRGWPHTEAFF.

The V and J genes are TRBV28 and TRBJ1-2; D not certain. Trimming took 5 bases from V and 4 from J, leaving 11 bases between them. CDR3 length: 13 residues. From germline, CDR1 is MDHEN and CDR2 SYDVKM. The CDR3 spells CASSVNPSYGYTF. DNA of the CDR3: TGTGCCAGCAGTGTGAACCCCAGCTATGGCTACACCTTC.

The rearrangement links TRBV30 to TRBJ1-5; TRBD1 aligns across 8 bases. The CDR3 has 15 residues. The V segment lost 4 bases and the J segment 3 bases; nucleotides outside the gene matches: 8. Germline assignment: CDR1 GTSNPN and CDR2 SVGIG (reference sequence). CDR3 loop: CAWTPDRAVNQPQHF. Here the CDR3 DNA reads TGTGCCTGGACCCCGGACAGGGCCGTCAATCAGCCCCAGCATTTT.

This sequence joins TRBV5-4 and TRBJ2-1; 7 nucleotides line up with TRBD1. CDR3 size: 13 residues. The V gene's germline CDR1 is SGHNT and CDR2 YYREEE (reference sequence). Germline trimming cut 3 bases from V and 7 bases from J; bases unmatched to any gene: 4. CDR3 nucleotide sequence: TGTGCCAGCAGCTCAGACAGGGATAATGAGCAGTTCTTC. Protein product: CASSSDRDNEQFF.

This chain joins TRBV28 and TRBJ1-3; the D gene is possibly TRBD1 (5 bases). From germline, CDR1 is MDHEN and CDR2 SYDVKM. The CDR3 covers 18 residues. V lost 2 bases and J 0 bases, leaving 17 bases between the germline ends. The CDR3 DNA sequence: TGTGCCAGCAGTTTACGCGGGGCTGGGGAGCCCTCTGGAAACACCATATATTTT. Translating it yields CASSLRGAGEPSGNTIYF.

J is TRBJ2-1 and V is TRBV7-8; 7 bases are a match to TRBD1. With 3 bases clipped from V and 4 bases from J, the junction kept 6 bases outside the gene matches. Germline V gene lookup returns CDR1 SGHVS and CDR2 FQNEAQ. CDR3 length: 15 amino acids. CDR3 in amino acids: CASSFRQGAYNEQFF. DNA for the CDR3: TGTGCCAGCAGCTTCCGACAGGGTGCGTACAATGAGCAGTTCTTC.

The chain recombines TRBV28 with TRBJ2-7; D gene uncertain. V lost 2 bases and J lost 2, with 4 bases in between. Germline lookup yields CDR1 MDHEN and CDR2 SYDVKM. CDR3 length equals 12 residues. The CDR3 loop is CASSLTTYEQYF. CDR3 coding DNA: TGTGCCAGCAGTTTAACAACCTACGAGCAGTACTTC.

The chain joins TRBV5-1 to TRBJ2-7; 12 bases fit TRBD2. V shed 2 bases, J shed 2 bases, and the junction held 2 bases outside the gene matches. The CDR3 runs 15 residues. CDR1 and CDR2 from the germline V gene are SGHRS and YFSETQ. Here the CDR3 reads CASSFLAGGTYEQYF. The CDR3, as DNA: TGCGCCAGCAGCTTCCTAGCGGGGGGGACCTACGAGCAGTACTTC.

The V and J genes are TRBV11-2 and TRBJ2-5; D is uncertain. Trimming took 0 bases from V and 8 from J, leaving 7 bases between them. The CDR3 totals 12 residues. CDR1 is SGHAT, CDR2 FQNNGV, per germline. The DNA of the CDR3 is TGTGCCAGCAGCTTAGATCCGACTACCCAGTACTTC. This translates into CASSLDPTTQYF.

CDR3 loop: CASSFNSGFEQYF. The CDR3 DNA reads TGTGCCAGCAGCTTTAATAGCGGGTTCGAGCAGTACTTC. The V and J genes are TRBV11-3 and TRBJ2-7, with 7 bases aligning to TRBD2. The CDR3 contains 13 residues. J lost 6 bases, V lost 3 bases, and 5 bases had no gene match. Germline V CDR1 and CDR2: SGHNT, YENEEA.

The chain links TRBV9 to TRBJ1-1; TRBD1 agrees at 7 bases. Losses at the gene ends were 0 bases for V and 1 base for J; bases not matched to a gene: 6. The CDR3 loop spans 16 amino acids. CDR1 and CDR2 from the germline V gene are SGDLS and YYNGEE. The DNA for the CDR3 is TGTGCCAGCAGCGTAGAGGGGGCAGATCCGAACACTGAAGCTTTCTTT. It encodes CASSVEGADPNTEAFF. The full variable domain, with the rest looked up from reference TRBV9 and TRBJ1-1, is DSGVTQTPKHLITATGQRVTLRCSPRSGDLSVYWYQQSLDQGLQFLIQYYNGEERAKGNILERFSAQQFPDLHSELNLSSLELGDSALYFCASSVEGADPNTEAFFGQGTRLTVV.

This chain joins TRBV15 and TRBJ2-5; TRBD2 is a possible D gene (6 bases). Germline CDR1 is LNHNV and CDR2 is YYDKDF (reference sequence). V was pared by 3 bases and J by 5 bases, with 13 bases between. The CDR3 spans 14 residues. The DNA for the CDR3 is TGTGCCACCAGCAGGGGAACTAGCTTCGAGACCCAGTACTTC. Amino acids: CATSRGTSFETQYF.

The V call is TRBV11-2, the J call TRBJ2-3; 12 bases line up with TRBD2. Unmatched junction bases numbered 6, after V lost 4 bases and J lost 4 bases. Germline V CDR1 and CDR2: SGHAT, FQNNGV. This CDR3 spans 16 amino acids. This chain's CDR3 is CASSSSGGAAPDTQYF. DNA of the CDR3: TGTGCCAGCAGCTCTAGCGGGGGGGCCGCCCCAGATACGCAGTATTTT.

This chain connects TRBV5-1 to TRBJ2-2, with TRBD1 matching over 9 bases. Germline CDR1 is SGHRS and CDR2 is YFSETQ. V gave up 2 bases and J gave up 2 bases; unmatched junction bases: 1. The length of the CDR3 is 15 residues. DNA of the CDR3: TGCGCCAGCAGCTTACAGGGGGCCAACACCGGGGAGCTGTTTTTT. This sequence encodes CASSLQGANTGELFF.

This chain joins TRBV12-3 or TRBV12-4 and TRBJ1-2; no firm D call. The length of the CDR3 is 13 residues. Trimming stripped 6 bases from V and 3 bases from J, with 11 bases between. CDR3: CASSQVTHYGYTF. CDR3 nucleotides: TGTGCCAGCAGCCAGGTTACCCACTATGGCTACACCTTC.